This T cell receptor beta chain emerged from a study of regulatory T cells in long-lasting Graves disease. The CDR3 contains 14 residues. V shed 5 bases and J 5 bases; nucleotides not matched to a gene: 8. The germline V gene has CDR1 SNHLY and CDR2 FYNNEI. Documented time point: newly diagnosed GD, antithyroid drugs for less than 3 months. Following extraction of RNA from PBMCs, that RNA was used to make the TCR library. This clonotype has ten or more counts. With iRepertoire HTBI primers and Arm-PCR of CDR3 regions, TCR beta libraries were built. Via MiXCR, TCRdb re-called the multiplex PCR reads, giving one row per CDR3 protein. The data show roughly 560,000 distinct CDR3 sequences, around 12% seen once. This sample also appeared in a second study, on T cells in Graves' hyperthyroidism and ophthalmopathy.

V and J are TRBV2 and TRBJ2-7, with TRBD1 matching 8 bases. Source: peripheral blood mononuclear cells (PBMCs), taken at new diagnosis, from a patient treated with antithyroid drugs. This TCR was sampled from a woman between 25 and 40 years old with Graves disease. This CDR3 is CASSPSGQGDEQYF. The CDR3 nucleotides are TGTGCCAGCAGTCCTTCCGGACAGGGAGACGAGCAGTACTTC.